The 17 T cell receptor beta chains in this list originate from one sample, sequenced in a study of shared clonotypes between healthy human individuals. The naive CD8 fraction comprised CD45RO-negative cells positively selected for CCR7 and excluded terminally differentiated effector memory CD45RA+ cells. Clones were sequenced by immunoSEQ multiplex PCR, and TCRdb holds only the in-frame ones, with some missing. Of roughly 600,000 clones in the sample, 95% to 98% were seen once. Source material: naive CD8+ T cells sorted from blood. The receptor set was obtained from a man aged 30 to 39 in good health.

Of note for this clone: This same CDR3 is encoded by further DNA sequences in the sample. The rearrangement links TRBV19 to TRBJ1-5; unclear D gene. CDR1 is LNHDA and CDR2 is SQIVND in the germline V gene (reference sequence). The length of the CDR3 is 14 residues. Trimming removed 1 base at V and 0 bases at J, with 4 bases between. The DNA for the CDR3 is TGTGCCAGTAGTATAGGGTATAGCAATCAGCCCCAGCATTTT. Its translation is CASSIGYSNQPQHF.

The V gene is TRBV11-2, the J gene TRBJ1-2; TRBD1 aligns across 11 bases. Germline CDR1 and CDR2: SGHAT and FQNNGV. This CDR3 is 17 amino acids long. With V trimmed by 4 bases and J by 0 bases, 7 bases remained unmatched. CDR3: CASSSGTGGGANYGYTF. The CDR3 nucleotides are TGTGCCAGCAGCTCAGGGACAGGGGGGGGAGCTAACTATGGCTACACCTTC.

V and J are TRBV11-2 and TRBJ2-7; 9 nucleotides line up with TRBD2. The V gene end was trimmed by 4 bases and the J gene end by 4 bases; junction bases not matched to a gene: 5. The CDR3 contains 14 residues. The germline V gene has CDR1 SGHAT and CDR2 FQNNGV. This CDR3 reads CASSSGTSHYEQYF. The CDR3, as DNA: TGTGCCAGCAGCTCCGGGACTAGCCATTACGAGCAGTACTTC. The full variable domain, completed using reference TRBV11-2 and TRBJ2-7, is EAGVAQSPRYKIIEKRQSVAFWCNPISGHATLYWYQQILGQGPKLLIQFQNNGVVDDSQLPKDRFSAERLKGVDSTLKIQPAKLEDSAVYLCASSSGTSHYEQYFGPGTRLTVT.

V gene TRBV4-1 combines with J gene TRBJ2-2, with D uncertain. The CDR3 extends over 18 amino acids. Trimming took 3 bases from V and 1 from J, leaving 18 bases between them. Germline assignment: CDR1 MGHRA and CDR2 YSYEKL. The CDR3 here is CASSHPRMERGNTGELFF. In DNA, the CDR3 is TGCGCCAGCAGCCATCCCCGTATGGAGAGAGGGAACACCGGGGAGCTGTTTTTT.

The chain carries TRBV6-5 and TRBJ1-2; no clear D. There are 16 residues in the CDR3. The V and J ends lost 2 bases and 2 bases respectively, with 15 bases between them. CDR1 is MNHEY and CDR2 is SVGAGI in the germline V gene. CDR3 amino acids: CASSYPLEGGNYGYTF. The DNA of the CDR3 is TGTGCCAGCAGTTACCCCCTGGAGGGAGGGAACTATGGCTACACCTTC.

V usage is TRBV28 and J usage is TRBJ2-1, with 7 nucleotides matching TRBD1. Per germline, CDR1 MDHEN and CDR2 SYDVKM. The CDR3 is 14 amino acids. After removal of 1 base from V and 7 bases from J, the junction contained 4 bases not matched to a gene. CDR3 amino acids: CASSLLGQTNEQFF. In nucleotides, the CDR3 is TGTGCCAGCAGTTTATTGGGACAGACGAATGAGCAGTTCTTC. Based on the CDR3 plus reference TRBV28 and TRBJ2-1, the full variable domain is DVKVTQSSRYLVKRTGEKVFLECVQDMDHENMFWYRQDPGLGLRLIYFSYDVKMKEKGDIPEGYSVSREKKERFSLILESASTNQTSMYLCASSLLGQTNEQFFGPGTRLTVL.

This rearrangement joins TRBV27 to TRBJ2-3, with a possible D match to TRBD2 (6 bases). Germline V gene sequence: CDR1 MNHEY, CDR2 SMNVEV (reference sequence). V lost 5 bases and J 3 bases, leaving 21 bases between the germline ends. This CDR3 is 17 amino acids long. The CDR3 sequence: CASSSPFGAGPTDTQYF. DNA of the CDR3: TGTGCCAGCAGTAGCCCCTTTGGCGCGGGACCTACAGATACGCAGTATTTT.

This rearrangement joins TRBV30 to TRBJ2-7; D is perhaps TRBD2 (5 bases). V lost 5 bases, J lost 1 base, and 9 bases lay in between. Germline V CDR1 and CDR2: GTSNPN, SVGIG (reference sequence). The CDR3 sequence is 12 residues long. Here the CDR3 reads CAWGSTSYEQYF. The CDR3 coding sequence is TGTGCCTGGGGGAGTACTTCCTACGAGCAGTACTTC.

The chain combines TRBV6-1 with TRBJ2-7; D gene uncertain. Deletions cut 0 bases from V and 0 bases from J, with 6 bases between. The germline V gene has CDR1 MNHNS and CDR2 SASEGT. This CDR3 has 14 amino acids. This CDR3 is CASSEALRSYEQYF. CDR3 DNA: TGTGCCAGCAGTGAAGCCCTCCGCTCCTACGAGCAGTACTTC.

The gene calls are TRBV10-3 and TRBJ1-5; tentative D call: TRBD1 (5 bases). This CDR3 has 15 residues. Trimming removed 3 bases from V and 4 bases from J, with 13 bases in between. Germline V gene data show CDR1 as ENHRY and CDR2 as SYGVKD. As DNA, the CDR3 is TGTGCCATCAGTGATATCCGGGACCGGAATCAGCCCCAGCATTTT. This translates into CAISDIRDRNQPQHF.

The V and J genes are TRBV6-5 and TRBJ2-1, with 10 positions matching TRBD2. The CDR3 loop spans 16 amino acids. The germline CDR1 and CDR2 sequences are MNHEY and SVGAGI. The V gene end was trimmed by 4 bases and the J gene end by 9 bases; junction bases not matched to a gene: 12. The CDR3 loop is CASSSTGLAAGSEQFF. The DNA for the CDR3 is TGTGCCAGCAGTTCCACCGGACTAGCGGCGGGTAGTGAGCAGTTCTTC.

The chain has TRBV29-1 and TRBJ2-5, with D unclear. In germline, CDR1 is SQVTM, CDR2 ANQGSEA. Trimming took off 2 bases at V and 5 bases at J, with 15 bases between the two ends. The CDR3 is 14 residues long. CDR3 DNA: TGCAGCGTTGAATTTGGAAACCGGTGGGAGACCCAGTACTTC. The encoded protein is CSVEFGNRWETQYF.

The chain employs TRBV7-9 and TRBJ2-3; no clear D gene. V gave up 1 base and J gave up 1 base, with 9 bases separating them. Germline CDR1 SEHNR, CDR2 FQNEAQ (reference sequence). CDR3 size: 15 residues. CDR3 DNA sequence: TGTGCCAGCAGCTTAGGCCCTCGCGGCACAGATACGCAGTATTTT. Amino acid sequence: CASSLGPRGTDTQYF.

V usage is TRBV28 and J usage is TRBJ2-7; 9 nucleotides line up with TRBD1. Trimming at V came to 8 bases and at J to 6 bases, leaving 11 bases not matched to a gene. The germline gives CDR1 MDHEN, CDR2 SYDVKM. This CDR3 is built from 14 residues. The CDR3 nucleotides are TGTGCCAGCGCACACCGGGACAGGGAAAGCGAGCAGTACTTC. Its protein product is CASAHRDRESEQYF.

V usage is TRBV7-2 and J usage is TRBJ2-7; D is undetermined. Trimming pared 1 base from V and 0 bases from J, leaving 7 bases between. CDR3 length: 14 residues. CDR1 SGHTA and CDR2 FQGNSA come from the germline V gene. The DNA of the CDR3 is TGTGCCAGCAGCTTAGGTCTCGGCTCCTACGAGCAGTACTTC. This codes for CASSLGLGSYEQYF.

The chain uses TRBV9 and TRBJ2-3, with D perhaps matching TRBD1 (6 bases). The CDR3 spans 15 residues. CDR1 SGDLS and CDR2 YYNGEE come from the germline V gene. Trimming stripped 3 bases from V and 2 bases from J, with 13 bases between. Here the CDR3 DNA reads TGTGCCAGCAGCGCTAGGGGGATTTCCACAGATACGCAGTATTTT. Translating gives CASSARGISTDTQYF.

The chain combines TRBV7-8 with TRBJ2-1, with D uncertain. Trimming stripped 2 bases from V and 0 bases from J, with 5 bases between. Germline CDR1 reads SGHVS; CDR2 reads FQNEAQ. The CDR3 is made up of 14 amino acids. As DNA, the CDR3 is TGTGCCAGCAGCTTAACTAACTCCTACAATGAGCAGTTCTTC. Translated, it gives CASSLTNSYNEQFF.